Reported below is one TCR beta chain. Its antigen is currently unknown. The repertoire was sequenced with immunoSEQ multiplex PCR; TCRdb's copy has only in-frame clones and lacks some. The sample records over 25,000 clones, 65% to 85% being singletons. Time point denoted: week 35, safety follow-up. Every single dose of the vaccine, 300 ug of mutant IDH1 20-mer peptide, came with topical imiquimod. This specimen comes from a study of a mutant IDH1 vaccine in newly diagnosed glioma. Study context: Treated patients comprised approximately 60% males and approximately 38% females, mean age roughly 40 years. The therapy given earlier, which was standard therapy, consisted of radiotherapy, temozolomide, or both, and most of the patients received both. Study outcomes and limitations: Vaccination induced immune responses in 93.3% of patients.

The TCR originated in a woman between 25 and 40 years old with glioma. Some clones in this sample may be carry-over from other donors' samples. This sample comprised PBMCs, obtained from a glioma patient whose treatment included an IDH1 peptide vaccine.

The CDR3 loop reads CSVETSAGGYTF. The CDR3 DNA reads as TGCAGCGTCGAAACAAGCGCAGGGGGCTACACCTTC. The chain joins TRBV29-1 to TRBJ1-2; maybe TRBD1 (5 bases). Trimming shortened V by 6 bases and J by 8 bases, and 16 bases separated the two germline ends. The germline CDR1 and CDR2 sequences are SQVTM and ANQGSEA. The CDR3 extends over 12 amino acids.